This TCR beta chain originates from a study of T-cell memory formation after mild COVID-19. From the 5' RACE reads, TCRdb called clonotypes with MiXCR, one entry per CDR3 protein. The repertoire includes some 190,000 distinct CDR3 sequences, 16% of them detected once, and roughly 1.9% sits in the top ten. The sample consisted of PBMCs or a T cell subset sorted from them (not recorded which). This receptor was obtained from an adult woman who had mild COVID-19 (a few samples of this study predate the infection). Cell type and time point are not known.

CDR3 amino acids: CASSLRTGSLSTDTQYF. DNA of the CDR3: TGTGCCAGCAGTCTCAGGACAGGGTCCCTGAGCACAGATACGCAGTATTTT. This chain connects TRBV27 to TRBJ2-3, with 8 bases lining up with TRBD1. The V segment lost 5 bases and the J segment 0 bases; nucleotides outside the gene matches: 10. Germline-derived CDR1 and CDR2 are MNHEY and SMNVEV (reference sequence). This CDR3 has 17 residues.